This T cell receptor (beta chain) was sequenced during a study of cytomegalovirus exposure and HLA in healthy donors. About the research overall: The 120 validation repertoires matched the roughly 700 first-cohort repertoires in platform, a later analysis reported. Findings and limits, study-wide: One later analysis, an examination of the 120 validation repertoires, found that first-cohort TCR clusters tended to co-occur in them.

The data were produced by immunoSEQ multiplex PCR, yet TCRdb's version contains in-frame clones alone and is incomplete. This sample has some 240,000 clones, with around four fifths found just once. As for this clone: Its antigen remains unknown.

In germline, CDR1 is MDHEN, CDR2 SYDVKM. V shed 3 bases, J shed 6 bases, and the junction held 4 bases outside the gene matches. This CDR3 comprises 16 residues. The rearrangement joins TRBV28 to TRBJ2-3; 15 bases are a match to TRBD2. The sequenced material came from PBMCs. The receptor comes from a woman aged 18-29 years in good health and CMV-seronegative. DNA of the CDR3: TGTGCCAGCAGTTTGCGGACTAGCGGGAGGGGGGATACGCAGTATTTT. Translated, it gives CASSLRTSGRGDTQYF.